The table lists the clone carrying this T cell receptor beta chain with a count of one. No antigen is known for it. With 60 Vbeta and 13 Jbeta primers, the PCR was carried out. TCRdb's table, derived via immunoSEQ multiplex PCR, lists solely in-frame clones and lacks some. The sample carries 120,000 to 150,000 clones, 65% to 90% recorded once. The data were taken from a study of cytomegalovirus exposure and HLA in healthy donors. Study outcomes and limitations: Most subjects had HLA-A and HLA-B alleles reportedly predicted accurately by TCR beta sequences.

J was trimmed by 0 bases and V by 4 bases; bases with no gene match: 10. The CDR3 covers 16 residues. Germline-derived CDR1 and CDR2 are GTSNPN and SVGIG (reference sequence). The sequenced sample was PBMCs. This chain joins TRBV30 and TRBJ2-7; 9 nucleotides agree with TRBD1. The clonotype originates from a young woman in good health and CMV-seronegative. The CDR3 DNA is TGTGCCTGGAAAATCCTGGGACAGGGAGTCTCCTACGAGCAGTACTTC. It encodes CAWKILGQGVSYEQYF.